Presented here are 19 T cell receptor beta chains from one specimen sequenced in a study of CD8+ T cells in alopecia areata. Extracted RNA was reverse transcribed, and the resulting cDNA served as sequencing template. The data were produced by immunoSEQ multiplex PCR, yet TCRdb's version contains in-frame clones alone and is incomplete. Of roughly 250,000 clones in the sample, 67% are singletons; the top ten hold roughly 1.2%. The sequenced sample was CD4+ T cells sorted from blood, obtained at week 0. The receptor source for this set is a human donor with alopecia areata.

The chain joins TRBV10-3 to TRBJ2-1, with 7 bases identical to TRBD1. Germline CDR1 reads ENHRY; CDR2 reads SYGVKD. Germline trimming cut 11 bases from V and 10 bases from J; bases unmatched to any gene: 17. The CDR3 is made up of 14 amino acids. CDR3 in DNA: TGTGCCTCCGGGGACAGCCCCCACCCTGGGGAGCAGTTCTTC. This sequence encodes CASGDSPHPGEQFF.

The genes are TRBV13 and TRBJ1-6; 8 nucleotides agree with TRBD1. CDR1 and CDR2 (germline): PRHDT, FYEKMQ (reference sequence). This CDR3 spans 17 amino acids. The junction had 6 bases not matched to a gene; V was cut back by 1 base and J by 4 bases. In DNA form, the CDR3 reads TGTGCCAGCAGCTTAGCCCAGGGGGCGGTTTATAATTCACCCCTCCACTTT. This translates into CASSLAQGAVYNSPLHF.

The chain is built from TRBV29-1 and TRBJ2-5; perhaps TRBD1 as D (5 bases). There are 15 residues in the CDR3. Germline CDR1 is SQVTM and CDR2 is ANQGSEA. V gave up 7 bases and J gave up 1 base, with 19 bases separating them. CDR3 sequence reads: CSAEGFGRAQETQYF. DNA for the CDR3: TGCAGCGCCGAAGGGTTCGGCAGGGCCCAAGAGACCCAGTACTTC. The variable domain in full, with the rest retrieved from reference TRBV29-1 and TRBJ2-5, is SAVISQKPSRDICQRGTSLTIQCQVDSQVTMMFWYRQQPGQSLTLIATANQGSEATYESGFVIDKFPISRPNLTFSTLTVSNMSPEDSSIYLCSAEGFGRAQETQYFGPGTRLLVL.

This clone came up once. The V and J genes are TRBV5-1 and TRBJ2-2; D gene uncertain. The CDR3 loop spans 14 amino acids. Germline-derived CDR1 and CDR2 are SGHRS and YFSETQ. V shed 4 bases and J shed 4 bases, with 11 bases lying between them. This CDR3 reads CASSVNLVTGELFF. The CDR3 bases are TGCGCCAGCAGCGTAAACTTGGTCACCGGGGAGCTGTTTTTT. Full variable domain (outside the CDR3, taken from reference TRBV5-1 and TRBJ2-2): KAGVTQTPRYLIKTRGQQVTLSCSPISGHRSVSWYQQTPGQGLQFLFEYFSETQRNKGNFPGRFSGRQFSNSRSEMNVSTLELGDSALYLCASSVNLVTGELFFGEGSRLTVL.

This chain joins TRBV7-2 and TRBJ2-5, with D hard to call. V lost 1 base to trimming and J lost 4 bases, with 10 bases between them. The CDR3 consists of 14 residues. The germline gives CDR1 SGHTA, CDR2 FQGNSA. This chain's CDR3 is CASSLDGRVETQYF. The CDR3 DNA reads TGTGCCAGCAGCTTAGACGGAAGGGTAGAGACCCAGTACTTC.

CDR3 DNA sequence: TGTGCCACCAGCAGAGCGACAGGGGAAAATGAGCAGTTCTTC. Translation: CATSRATGENEQFF. V and J are TRBV15 and TRBJ2-1; 8 nucleotides align to TRBD1. Germline trimming cut 1 base from V and 7 bases from J; bases unmatched to any gene: 3. The CDR3 has 14 amino acids. CDR1 LNHNV and CDR2 YYDKDF come from the germline V gene (reference sequence).

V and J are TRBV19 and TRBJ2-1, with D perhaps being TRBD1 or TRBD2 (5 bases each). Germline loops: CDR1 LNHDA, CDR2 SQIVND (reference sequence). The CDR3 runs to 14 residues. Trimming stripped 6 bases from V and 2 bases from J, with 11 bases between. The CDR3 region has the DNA TGTGCCAGTAGATTTGAGGGACCCTACAATGAGCAGTTCTTC. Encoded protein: CASRFEGPYNEQFF.

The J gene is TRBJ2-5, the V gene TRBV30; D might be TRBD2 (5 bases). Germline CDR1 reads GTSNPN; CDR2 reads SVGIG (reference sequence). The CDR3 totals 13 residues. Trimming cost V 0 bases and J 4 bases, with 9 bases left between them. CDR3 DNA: TGTGCCTGGAGTGTTTTGGGAGCAGAGACCCAGTACTTC. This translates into CAWSVLGAETQYF.

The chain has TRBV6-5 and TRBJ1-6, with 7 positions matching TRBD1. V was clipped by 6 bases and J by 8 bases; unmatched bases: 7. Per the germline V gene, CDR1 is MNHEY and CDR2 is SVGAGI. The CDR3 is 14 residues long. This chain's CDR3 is CASSIRGLDSPLHF. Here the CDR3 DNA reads TGTGCCAGCAGCATAAGGGGGCTCGATTCACCCCTCCACTTT.

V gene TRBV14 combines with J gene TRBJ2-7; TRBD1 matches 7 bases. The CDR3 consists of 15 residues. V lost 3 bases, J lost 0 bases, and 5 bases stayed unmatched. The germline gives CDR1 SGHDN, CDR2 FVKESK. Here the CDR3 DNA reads TGTGCCAGCAGCCAGACGACAGGGATCTCCTACGAGCAGTACTTC. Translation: CASSQTTGISYEQYF.

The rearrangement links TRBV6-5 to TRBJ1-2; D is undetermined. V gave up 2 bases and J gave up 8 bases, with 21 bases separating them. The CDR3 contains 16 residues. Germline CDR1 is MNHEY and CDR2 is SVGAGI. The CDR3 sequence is CASSYDRGWGEVGYTF. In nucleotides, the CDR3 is TGTGCCAGCAGTTACGACCGAGGGTGGGGTGAAGTGGGCTACACCTTC.

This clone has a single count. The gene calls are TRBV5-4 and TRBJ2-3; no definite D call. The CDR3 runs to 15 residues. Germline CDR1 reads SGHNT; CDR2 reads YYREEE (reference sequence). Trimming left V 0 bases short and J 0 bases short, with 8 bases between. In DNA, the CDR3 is TGTGCCAGCAGCTTGGACACCACTAGCACAGATACGCAGTATTTT. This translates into CASSLDTTSTDTQYF.

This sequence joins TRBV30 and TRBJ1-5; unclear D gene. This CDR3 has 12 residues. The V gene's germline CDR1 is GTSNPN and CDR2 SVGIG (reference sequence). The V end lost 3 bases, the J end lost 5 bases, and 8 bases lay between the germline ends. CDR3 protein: CAWRGRDQPQHF. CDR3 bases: TGTGCCTGGAGAGGACGGGATCAGCCCCAGCATTTT.

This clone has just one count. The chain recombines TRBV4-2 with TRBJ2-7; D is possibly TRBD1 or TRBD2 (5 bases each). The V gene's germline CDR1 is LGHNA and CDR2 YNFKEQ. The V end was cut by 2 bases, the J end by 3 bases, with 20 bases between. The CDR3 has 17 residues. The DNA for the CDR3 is TGTGCCAGCAGCCAACAAACCGGGACCGTATACATCTACGAGCAGTACTTC. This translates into CASSQQTGTVYIYEQYF.

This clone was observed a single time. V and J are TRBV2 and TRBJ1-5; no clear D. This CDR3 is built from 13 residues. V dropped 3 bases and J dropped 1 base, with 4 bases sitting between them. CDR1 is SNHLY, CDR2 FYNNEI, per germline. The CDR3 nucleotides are TGTGCCAGCAGTGAGGTCAGCAATCAGCCCCAGCATTTT. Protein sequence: CASSEVSNQPQHF.

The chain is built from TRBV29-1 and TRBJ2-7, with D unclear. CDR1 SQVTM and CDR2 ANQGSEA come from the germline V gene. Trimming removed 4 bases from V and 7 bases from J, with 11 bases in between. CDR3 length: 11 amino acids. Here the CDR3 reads CSVGGAREQYF. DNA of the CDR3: TGCAGCGTTGGAGGAGCGCGGGAGCAGTACTTC.

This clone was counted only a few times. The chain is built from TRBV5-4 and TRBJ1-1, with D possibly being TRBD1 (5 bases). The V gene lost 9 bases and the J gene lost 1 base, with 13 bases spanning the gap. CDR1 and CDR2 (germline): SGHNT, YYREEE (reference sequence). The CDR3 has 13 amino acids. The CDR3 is CATTAGQNTEAFF. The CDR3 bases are TGTGCCACAACAGCCGGACAGAACACTGAAGCTTTCTTT. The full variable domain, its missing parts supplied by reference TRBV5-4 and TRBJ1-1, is ETGVTQSPTHLIKTRGQQVTLRCSSQSGHNTVSWYQQALGQGPQFIFQYYREEENGRGNFPPRFSGLQFPNYSSELNVNALELDDSALYLCATTAGQNTEAFFGQGTRLTVV.

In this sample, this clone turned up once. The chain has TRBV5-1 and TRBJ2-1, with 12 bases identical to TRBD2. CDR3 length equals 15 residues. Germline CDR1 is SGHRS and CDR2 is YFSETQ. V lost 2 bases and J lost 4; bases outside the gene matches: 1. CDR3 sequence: CASSLGLAGYNEQFF. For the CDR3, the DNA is TGCGCCAGCAGCTTAGGACTAGCGGGGTACAATGAGCAGTTCTTC.

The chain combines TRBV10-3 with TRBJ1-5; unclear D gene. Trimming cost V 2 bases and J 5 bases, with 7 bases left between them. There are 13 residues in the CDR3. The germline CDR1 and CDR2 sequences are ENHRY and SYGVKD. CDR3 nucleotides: TGTGCCATCAGTGAGGATAAATATCAGCCCCAGCATTTT. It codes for CAISEDKYQPQHF.